This T cell receptor (beta chain) was captured in a study of cytomegalovirus exposure and HLA in healthy donors. With 60 Vbeta and 13 Jbeta primers, the PCR was carried out. TCRdb keeps only in-frame clones here, not all; method: immunoSEQ multiplex PCR. This table holds about 150,000 clones, roughly 77% found once. CDR3 length equals 12 residues. With 5 bases clipped from V and 6 bases from J, the junction kept 2 bases outside the gene matches. In germline, CDR1 is SEHNR, CDR2 FQNEAQ (reference sequence). This sequence originates from a man aged 30 to 39 in good health and CMV-seropositive. This chain joins TRBV7-9 and TRBJ2-7; 9 bases map to TRBD1. Sequencing used PBMCs. The CDR3 is CASSPDRGEQYF. As DNA, the CDR3 is TGTGCCAGCAGCCCGGACAGGGGCGAGCAGTACTTC.